Shown below are 18 T cell receptor beta chains from a single sample sequenced in a study of T cells in Graves' hyperthyroidism and ophthalmopathy. What was amplified from RNA transcripts were TCR beta CDR3 regions. RT-PCR in the first round (using the HTBI primer set) targeted the TCR CDR3. Using its own MiXCR run on the multiplex PCR reads, TCRdb lists one record per CDR3 protein. The sample gives 250,000 to 350,000 distinct CDR3 sequences, around 15% of which show up once; just over 55% is in the top ten. The material sequenced was blood. All receptors derive from a woman in her fifties or sixties with Graves' ophthalmopathy.

The sample holds a few counts of this clonotype. The chain couples TRBV24-1 to TRBJ2-3; 8 bases agree with TRBD2. Per germline, CDR1 KGHDR and CDR2 SFDVKD. The CDR3 runs 18 residues. Trimming cost V 3 bases and J 2 bases; bases outside gene matches: 12. CDR3: CATSDAGPGRGATDTQYF. CDR3 bases: TGTGCCACCAGTGATGCTGGCCCTGGGCGGGGGGCCACAGATACGCAGTATTTT.

This clonotype was observed many times. This sequence joins TRBV28 and TRBJ1-6, with a possible D match to TRBD1 (6 bases). Trimming cost V 3 bases and J 7 bases, with 10 bases left between them. Germline lookup yields CDR1 MDHEN and CDR2 SYDVKM. The CDR3 has 14 residues. The CDR3 DNA follows: TGTGCCAGCAGTTTGACGCAGGGGAATTCACCCCTCCACTTT. Translation gives CASSLTQGNSPLHF.

The CDR3 region is CASSPLGASPTGELFF. In nucleotides, the CDR3 is TGTGCCAGCAGCCCGTTAGGGGCTAGCCCCACCGGGGAGCTGTTTTTT. J is TRBJ2-2 and V is TRBV5-4, with D perhaps matching TRBD1 or TRBD2 (5 bases each). Germline V gene data show CDR1 as SGHNT and CDR2 as YYREEE (reference sequence). CDR3 length equals 16 residues. V was pared by 4 bases and J by 4 bases, with 17 bases between.

CDR3 in amino acids: CATSRSEGWTENNEQFF. CDR3 nucleotide sequence: TGTGCCACCAGCAGATCAGAAGGTTGGACAGAAAACAATGAGCAGTTCTTC. The chain employs TRBV15 and TRBJ2-1, with D maybe TRBD1 (6 bases). CDR3 length equals 17 residues. The ends were cut back, 2 bases at V and 5 bases at J, with 19 bases in the middle. Looked up from germline, CDR1 is LNHNV and CDR2 is YYDKDF (reference sequence).

Ten or more counts support this clonotype. This chain joins TRBV2 and TRBJ2-2; D is uncertain. The CDR3 is 13 amino acids. V was pared by 4 bases and J by 1 base, with 4 bases between. The germline gives CDR1 SNHLY, CDR2 FYNNEI. In nucleotides, the CDR3 is TGTGCCAGCAGTGGCGAGAACACCGGGGAGCTGTTTTTT. This encodes CASSGENTGELFF.

This clonotype was counted ten times or more. This chain links TRBV20-1 with TRBJ1-1; TRBD1 agrees at 7 bases. V gave up 0 bases and J gave up 3 bases; unmatched junction bases: 4. Germline assignment: CDR1 DFQATT and CDR2 SNEGSKA (reference sequence). CDR3 length: 14 amino acids. The CDR3 sequence is CSARDARGDTEAFF. The CDR3 coding sequence is TGCAGTGCTAGAGATGCCAGGGGGGACACTGAAGCTTTCTTT.

This clonotype was recorded at least ten times. The rearrangement links TRBV14 to TRBJ2-7; tentatively, D is TRBD1 (5 bases). CDR3 length: 15 amino acids. Germline V lookup: CDR1 SGHDN, CDR2 FVKESK. Trimming removed 9 bases at V and 0 bases at J, with 18 bases between. CDR3 nucleotides: TGTGCCAGTGCTGTAAGACCAGGGTCCTCCTACGAGCAGTACTTC. Translation gives CASAVRPGSSYEQYF.

In its sample, this clonotype was seen many times. CDR3 in amino acids: CASSRTGTATYEQYF. The CDR3 region has the DNA TGTGCCAGCAGTAGAACCGGGACAGCGACCTACGAGCAGTACTTC. The chain has TRBV28 and TRBJ2-7; 7 bases are shared with TRBD1. Germline V CDR1 and CDR2: MDHEN, SYDVKM. V was pared by 5 bases and J by 2 bases, with 9 bases of the junction left unmatched. This CDR3 region has 15 residues.

About this clonotype: A single base separates this from a much larger clone, so it may be a read error. The rearrangement joins TRBV2 to TRBJ1-3, with 7 bases aligning to TRBD1. The CDR3 length is 14 residues. The V gene's germline CDR1 is SNHLY and CDR2 FYNNEI. Here the CDR3 DNA reads TGTGCCAGCAGCCTTACAGGGGTTGGAAACACCACATATTTT. Amino acids: CASSLTGVGNTTYF.

The rearrangement links TRBV30 to TRBJ2-2; tentatively, D is TRBD2 (7 bases). The V and J ends lost 0 bases and 5 bases respectively, with 19 bases between them. The length of the CDR3 is 17 residues. Germline CDR1 reads GTSNPN; CDR2 reads SVGIG (reference sequence). The CDR3, as DNA: TGTGCCTGGAGTGTACTACAGGGAGGGGGTGTGACCGGGGAGCTGTTTTTT. This sequence encodes CAWSVLQGGGVTGELFF. Variable domain in full (rest from reference TRBV30 and TRBJ2-2): SQTIHQWPATLVQPVGSPLSLECTVEGTSNPNLYWYRQAAGRGLQLLFYSVGIGQISSEVPQNLSASRPQDRQFILSSKKLLLSDSGFYLCAWSVLQGGGVTGELFFGEGSRLTVL.

In this sample, this clonotype turned up many times. The chain has TRBV5-6 and TRBJ1-2; TRBD1 matches 9 bases. Germline trimming cut 5 bases from V and 4 bases from J; bases unmatched to any gene: 6. This CDR3 has 14 residues. Germline CDR1 SGHDT, CDR2 YYEEEE. Here the CDR3 reads CASSRQGEIYGYTF. CDR3 DNA: TGTGCCAGCAGTCGACAGGGGGAAATCTATGGCTACACCTTC.

The chain combines TRBV12-3 or TRBV12-4 with TRBJ1-1, with D possibly matching TRBD1 (5 bases). This CDR3 has 14 residues. The V and J ends lost 6 bases and 1 base respectively, with 12 bases between them. CDR3 bases: TGTGCCAGCAGGGATCGGGACGGGAACACTGAAGCTTTCTTT. This encodes CASRDRDGNTEAFF.

The chain links TRBV10-3 to TRBJ2-7; perhaps D is TRBD1 or TRBD2 (7 bases each). V gave up 8 bases and J gave up 3 bases, with 17 bases separating them. The germline V gene has CDR1 ENHRY and CDR2 SYGVKD. The CDR3 sequence is 14 residues long. In DNA form, the CDR3 reads TGTGCCATCGGTGGAGACAGGGAGGGCTACGAGCAGTACTTC. Translation: CAIGGDREGYEQYF.

This clonotype has just a few counts. The rearrangement uses TRBV6-1 and TRBJ2-3; perhaps D is TRBD1 or TRBD2 (6 bases each). The CDR3 has 15 amino acids. Germline V gene sequence: CDR1 MNHNS, CDR2 SASEGT. The germline V and J ends were trimmed by 5 bases and 2 bases, with 14 bases remaining between them. For the CDR3, the DNA is TGTGCCAGCAGTAGGGGGGTGCGGATCACAGATACGCAGTATTTT. This encodes CASSRGVRITDTQYF.

A few counts support this clonotype. The V and J genes are TRBV9 and TRBJ2-2; 8 bases agree with TRBD1. V was pared by 0 bases and J by 4 bases, with 5 bases of the junction left unmatched. There are 16 residues in the CDR3. Germline V CDR1 and CDR2: SGDLS, YYNGEE. The CDR3 loop is CASSVAGGEGTGELFF. The CDR3 region has the DNA TGTGCCAGCAGCGTAGCAGGGGGCGAAGGCACCGGGGAGCTGTTTTTT.

This clonotype was observed at least ten times. The chain joins TRBV3-1 to TRBJ2-1; possible D gene TRBD2, 7 bases. V was clipped by 1 base and J by 5 bases, with 12 bases between them. The CDR3 has 15 residues. CDR1 and CDR2 from the germline V gene are LGHDT and YNNKEL (reference sequence). The CDR3 spells CASSQAGGWDNEQFF. CDR3 DNA sequence: TGTGCCAGCAGCCAAGCGGGGGGCTGGGACAATGAGCAGTTCTTC.

V gene TRBV9 combines with J gene TRBJ1-2; the match to TRBD1 covers 8 bases. The CDR3 extends over 16 amino acids. Germline CDR1 is SGDLS and CDR2 is YYNGEE. J was trimmed by 6 bases and V by 0 bases; bases with no gene match: 10. The CDR3 region is CASSVGPAQGADGYTF. The CDR3 nucleotides are TGTGCCAGCAGCGTAGGGCCCGCCCAGGGGGCGGATGGCTACACCTTC.

At least ten counts were recorded for this clonotype. The chain recombines TRBV7-2 with TRBJ1-1; D is ambiguous. The CDR3 runs 12 residues. Germline loops: CDR1 SGHTA, CDR2 FQGNSA. V lost 1 base and J lost 6, with 6 bases in between. The CDR3 DNA is TGTGCCAGCAGCTTAGGAGACCCTGAAGCTTTCTTT. As protein: CASSLGDPEAFF.